The TCR beta chain under discussion was sequenced for a study of blood T cell repertoires in COVID-19. Study background: The samples span acute and convalescent COVID-19 from the United States, Italy and Spain. Nucleic acid was either cDNA or gDNA, and it came from T cells, B-cell-depleted T cells, or PBMCs.

As handled by the study authors: Estimated nucleated cell counts came from reference gene primer amplification. Only in-frame clones appear in the TCRdb table, and some are missing; sequencing was by immunoSEQ multiplex PCR. V and J calls plus clone size are reproduced from that table; the DNA served to infer D and trimming. The sample lists about 250,000 clones, around 85% seen once, with approximately 8.6% in the top ten. Germline CDR1 LGHNA, CDR2 YSLEER. The J segment lost 10 bases and the V segment lost 3 bases, leaving 9 bases of the junction unmatched. The CDR3 is 15 amino acids. V is TRBV4-3 and J is TRBJ1-5; 10 bases line up with TRBD1. The sequenced sample consisted of PBMCs or T cells enriched from blood (not recorded which). The clonotype originates from a woman in her forties or fifties with acute COVID-19. CDR3 in amino acids: CASSQDGTGDFPQHF. The CDR3 DNA reads TGCGCCAGCAGCCAGGATGGGACAGGGGATTTCCCCCAGCATTTT.